The present T cell receptor (beta chain) was sequenced within a study of blood T cell repertoires in COVID-19. Study in general: PBMCs, B-cell-depleted T cells, or T cells provided the cDNA or gDNA that made up the material.

Authors' analysis steps: Using reference gene primer amplification, nucleated cell counts were estimated. Assay: immunoSEQ multiplex PCR; the TCRdb copy retains only in-frame clones and omits some. D and trimming were read from the DNA, whereas the V and J calls and clone size are those reported in that table. The sample yields under 300,000 clones, 70% to 90% seen once. V was pared by 4 bases and J by 0 bases, with 11 bases between. This CDR3 spans 15 amino acids. Germline V gene lookup returns CDR1 SGDLS and CDR2 YYNGEE. The TCR sequence derives from a woman between 65 and 79 years old with acute or convalescent COVID-19. The rearrangement links TRBV9 to TRBJ1-5; D is possibly TRBD1 (6 bases). Sequences were obtained from peripheral blood. CDR3 in amino acids: CASSPTGRSNQPQHF. The CDR3 nucleotides are TGTGCCAGCAGCCCCACAGGGCGTAGCAATCAGCCCCAGCATTTT.